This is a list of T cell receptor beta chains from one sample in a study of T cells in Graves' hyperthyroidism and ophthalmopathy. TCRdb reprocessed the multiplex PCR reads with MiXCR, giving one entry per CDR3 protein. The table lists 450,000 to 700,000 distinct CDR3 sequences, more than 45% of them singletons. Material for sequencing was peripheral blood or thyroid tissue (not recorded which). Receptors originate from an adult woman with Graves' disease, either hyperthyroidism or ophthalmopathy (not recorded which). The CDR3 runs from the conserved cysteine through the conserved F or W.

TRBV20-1	CRAEKIAGDYEQYF
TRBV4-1	CAGSQDRDYEQYF
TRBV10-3	CATTLGGMNTEAFF
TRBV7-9	CASSNTGTSGETQYF
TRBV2	CASSPIVSGANVLTF
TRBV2	CASILDRGEKLFF
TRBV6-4	CASRPDRSSTEAFF
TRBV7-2	CASSDLAGSAYEQYF
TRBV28	CASSLRRKDTWNTEAFF
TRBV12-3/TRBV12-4	CASSRTGEIYGYTF
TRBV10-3	CAISEPNYEQYF
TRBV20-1	CSFGGRSGNQPQHF
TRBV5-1	CASHSGRAGNEQYF
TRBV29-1	CSVTELKAFF
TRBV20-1	CSARGRLGGSYEQYF
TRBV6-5	CASSHRRGGSYNSPLHF
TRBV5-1	CASSFLGTETQYF
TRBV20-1	CSAVSGGNTEAFF
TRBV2	CASRTDSNEKLFF
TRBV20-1	CSAEGGYEQYF
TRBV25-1	CASSLGGPSSYEQYF
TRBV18	CASSLPSTNTEAFF
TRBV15	CATRQGVDQPQHF
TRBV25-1	CASSDSHPRRELFF
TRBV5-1	CASSFLEGGEGQYF
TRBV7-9	CASSFGSRVYGYAF
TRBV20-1	CSARENNEQFF
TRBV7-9	CASSPDRPGGGYTF
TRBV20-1	CSAPAGGGETQYF
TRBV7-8	CASSFSQIYEQYF
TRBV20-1	CSAEGLAGGPNGELFF
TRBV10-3	CAISETGFRGGTGNTIYF
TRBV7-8	CARTGGRNNEQYF
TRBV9	CASSIYLCSVEARQPWGYGYTF
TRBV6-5	CASKVVGRETQYF
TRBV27	CASSPQGAVYEQYF
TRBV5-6	CASEAQGTPRETQYF
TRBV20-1	CSATPLAGGPKETQYF
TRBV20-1	CSVQTRGQPQHF
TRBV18	CASSPVDSPLHF
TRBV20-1	CSASERYTF
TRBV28	CASSLQGVIGEAFF
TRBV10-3	CATAWVSNTEAFF
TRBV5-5	CASSSERAYGYTF
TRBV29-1	CSVGWTGLDEQYF
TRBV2	CDRNTEAFF